The 31 T cell receptor beta chains below were found in one sample sequenced in a study of T-cell memory formation after mild COVID-19. TCRdb redid the calling of the 5' RACE reads with MiXCR, one entry per CDR3 protein. The table records around 250,000 distinct CDR3 sequences, about 17% of them present only once. The sequenced sample consisted of PBMCs or a T cell subset sorted from them (not recorded which). The receptors were sampled from a man younger than 35 who had mild COVID-19 (a few samples of this study predate the infection). Cell type and time point are not known.

The chain couples TRBV4-1 to TRBJ1-5; a possible D gene is TRBD1 (6 bases). The CDR3 is 14 residues long. Trimming shortened V by 3 bases and J by 2 bases, and 8 bases separated the two germline ends. Per the germline V gene, CDR1 is MGHRA and CDR2 is YSYEKL. The CDR3: CASSQGHRNQPQHF. The CDR3, as DNA: TGCGCCAGCAGCCAGGGACACCGCAATCAGCCCCAGCATTTT.

In its sample, this clonotype was seen a few times. The chain has TRBV5-1 and TRBJ2-3, with 10 positions matching TRBD1. V shed 4 bases and J 6 bases; nucleotides not matched to a gene: 8. The germline V gene encodes CDR1 SGHRS and CDR2 YFSETQ. The CDR3 totals 15 residues. The CDR3 sequence: CASSPPGQGTDTQYF. CDR3 nucleotide sequence: TGCGCCAGCAGCCCCCCGGGACAGGGGACCGATACGCAGTATTTT. Supplemented by reference TRBV5-1 and TRBJ2-3, the full variable domain reads KAGVTQTPRYLIKTRGQQVTLSCSPISGHRSVSWYQQTPGQGLQFLFEYFSETQRNKGNFPGRFSGRQFSNSRSEMNVSTLELGDSALYLCASSPPGQGTDTQYFGPGTRLTVL.

This clonotype was found a few times. J is TRBJ1-2 and V is TRBV5-1, with TRBD1 matching 8 bases. The CDR3 contains 15 residues. Looked up from germline, CDR1 is SGHRS and CDR2 is YFSETQ. With 0 bases clipped from V and 2 bases from J, the junction kept 3 bases outside the gene matches. CDR3 residues: CASSLGAGGNYGYTF. The CDR3 region has the DNA TGCGCCAGCAGCTTGGGGGCAGGGGGCAACTATGGCTACACCTTC.

The rearrangement uses TRBV12-3 or TRBV12-4 and TRBJ2-7; 10 nucleotides align to TRBD2. After removal of 6 bases from V and 5 bases from J, the junction contained 7 bases not matched to a gene. The CDR3 is 14 amino acids. CDR3 sequence (DNA): TGTGCCAGCAGCCAAACTAGCGGGGCGAACGAGCAGTACTTC. Its translation is CASSQTSGANEQYF.

J is TRBJ2-7 and V is TRBV7-2; 10 bases fit TRBD2. The CDR3 loop spans 15 amino acids. With 5 bases clipped from V and 3 bases from J, the junction kept 7 bases outside the gene matches. Germline values: CDR1 SGHTA, CDR2 FQGNSA. CDR3 bases: TGTGCCAGCAGCCTGTCTAGCGGGGGACGCTACGAGCAGTACTTC. Translating it yields CASSLSSGGRYEQYF.

The CDR3, as DNA: TGTGCCAGCAGGAGGATAGCGGCCCTATCTAATGAGCAGTTCTTC. This sequence encodes CASRRIAALSNEQFF. The gene calls are TRBV27 and TRBJ2-1, with D possibly being TRBD2 (6 bases). Germline CDR1 is MNHEY and CDR2 is SMNVEV (reference sequence). The CDR3 contains 15 residues. The V end was cut by 6 bases, the J end by 7 bases, with 19 bases between.

This chain uses TRBV10-2 with TRBJ2-7; possible D gene TRBD1, 6 bases. The CDR3 consists of 12 residues. CDR1 and CDR2 (germline): WSHSY, SAAADI. V dropped 8 bases and J dropped 6 bases, with 14 bases sitting between them. CDR3 sequence reads: CASQDSPGEQYV. The CDR3, as DNA: TGCGCCAGCCAGGACAGTCCGGGCGAGCAGTACGTC.

This rearrangement joins TRBV19 to TRBJ2-4, with 9 bases that match TRBD1. V lost 9 bases and J lost 6; bases outside the gene matches: 9. The CDR3 covers 14 residues. CDR1 is LNHDA, CDR2 SQIVND, per germline (reference sequence). The CDR3 loop reads CASQQGAGGNIQYF. For the CDR3, the DNA is TGTGCCAGCCAACAGGGGGCCGGGGGAAACATTCAGTACTTC.

The CDR3: CASSVELNTEAFF. As DNA, the CDR3 is TGTGCCAGCAGCGTAGAGTTAAACACTGAAGCTTTCTTT. V and J are TRBV9 and TRBJ1-1; D uncertain. Trimming stripped 0 bases from V and 2 bases from J, with 5 bases between. The CDR3 length is 13 residues. From germline, CDR1 is SGDLS and CDR2 YYNGEE.

V and J are TRBV20-1 and TRBJ2-7, with 9 bases identical to TRBD1. The CDR3 sequence is 15 residues long. J gave up 3 bases and V 0 bases, and 6 bases lay outside the gene matches. CDR1 is DFQATT and CDR2 is SNEGSKA in the germline V gene (reference sequence). The CDR3 protein is CSAREPGTGYYEQYV. Written as DNA, the CDR3 is TGCAGTGCTAGAGAGCCAGGGACAGGGTACTACGAGCAGTACGTC.

The genes are TRBV7-3 and TRBJ2-3; no clear D. The CDR3 totals 13 residues. Trimming cost V 1 base and J 2 bases, with 4 bases left between them. The germline CDR1 and CDR2 sequences are SGHTA and FQGTGA. For the CDR3, the DNA is TGTGCCAGCAGCTTAAGTGCCACAGATACGCAGTATTTT. Residues: CASSLSATDTQYF.

The V gene is TRBV6-6, the J gene TRBJ1-3, with D unclear. Germline loops: CDR1 MNHNY, CDR2 SVGAGI (reference sequence). The ends were cut back, 6 bases at V and 4 bases at J, with 7 bases in the middle. CDR3 size: 12 residues. This CDR3 is CASRTLGNTIYF. The CDR3 DNA reads TGTGCCAGCAGGACGTTAGGAAACACCATATATTTT.

The V call is TRBV9, the J call TRBJ2-7; TRBD1 aligns across 11 bases. Germline V CDR1 and CDR2: SGDLS, YYNGEE. The junction had 3 bases not matched to a gene; V was cut back by 0 bases and J by 7 bases. The length of the CDR3 is 14 residues. This CDR3 reads CASSVVDRGHEQYF. CDR3 nucleotides: TGTGCCAGCAGCGTAGTGGACAGGGGGCATGAGCAGTACTTC.

Only a few counts were recorded for this clonotype. The gene calls are TRBV9 and TRBJ2-3, with 12 bases lining up with TRBD2. Germline V lookup: CDR1 SGDLS, CDR2 YYNGEE. The CDR3 loop spans 17 amino acids. The V segment lost 0 bases and the J segment 6 bases; nucleotides outside the gene matches: 8. The CDR3 DNA is TGTGCCAGCAGCGTAGCGGTGACTAGCGGGGGCCTCGATACGCAGTATTTT. Protein: CASSVAVTSGGLDTQYF.

This clonotype was observed many times. This chain connects TRBV29-1 to TRBJ2-5; TRBD2 might be the D (6 bases). Germline V lookup: CDR1 SQVTM, CDR2 ANQGSEA. The CDR3 contains 14 residues. Trimming pared 1 base from V and 3 bases from J, leaving 12 bases between. The DNA of the CDR3 is TGCAGCGTTGAAGGCGAGGGACTCGAAGAGACCCAGTACTTC. Protein sequence: CSVEGEGLEETQYF.

The table lists this clonotype with a few counts. The chain has TRBV7-2 and TRBJ1-5, with TRBD1 matching over 10 bases. Germline CDR1 and CDR2: SGHTA and FQGNSA. Trimming cost V 5 bases and J 6 bases; bases outside gene matches: 7. The CDR3 extends over 15 amino acids. CDR3 nucleotides: TGTGCCAGCAGCCTAGGGGACAGGGGATTTCAGCCCCAGCATTTT. This encodes CASSLGDRGFQPQHF.

This clonotype was detected a few times. The genes are TRBV9 and TRBJ2-2; no clear D gene. The germline V gene encodes CDR1 SGDLS and CDR2 YYNGEE. CDR3 length equals 14 residues. V was cut by 3 bases and J by 0 bases, with 6 bases left in between. In nucleotides, the CDR3 is TGTGCCAGCAGCGGACCTCCGAACACCGGGGAGCTGTTTTTT. Translated: CASSGPPNTGELFF.

The chain employs TRBV7-3 and TRBJ1-1, with TRBD1 as a possible D gene (6 bases). Deletions cut 5 bases from V and 4 bases from J, with 11 bases between. CDR1 and CDR2 (germline): SGHTA, FQGTGA. The CDR3 covers 13 residues. For the CDR3, the DNA is TGTGCCAGCAGCATAGGGGGGAGCACTGAAGCTTTCTTT. Its protein product is CASSIGGSTEAFF.

This clonotype was seen ten or more times. This sequence joins TRBV5-6 and TRBJ1-2, with 7 bases identical to TRBD1. Germline trimming cut 5 bases from V and 7 bases from J; bases unmatched to any gene: 2. The CDR3 is 11 amino acids. Germline loops: CDR1 SGHDT, CDR2 YYEEEE. The CDR3 nucleotides are TGTGCCAGCAGGGAGGGGGCTGGCTACACCTTC. Protein sequence: CASREGAGYTF.

The chain joins TRBV11-2 to TRBJ2-2, with 12 bases fitting TRBD2. The trim removed 3 bases at V and 6 bases at J, leaving 5 bases unmatched. CDR1 and CDR2 from the germline V gene are SGHAT and FQNNGV. The CDR3 contains 16 residues. The CDR3 sequence is CASSFRTSGAAGELFF. The CDR3 DNA follows: TGTGCCAGCAGCTTTAGGACTAGCGGGGCAGCCGGGGAGCTGTTTTTT.

The CDR3 DNA reads TGTGCCAGCAGCTTACAGGGGGCAGAATATGGCTACACCTTC. It encodes CASSLQGAEYGYTF. This rearrangement joins TRBV7-9 to TRBJ1-2; 8 bases are a match to TRBD1. In germline, CDR1 is SEHNR, CDR2 FQNEAQ (reference sequence). This CDR3 has 14 amino acids. Losses at the gene ends were 2 bases for V and 5 bases for J; bases not matched to a gene: 4.

This clonotype was counted only a few times. J is TRBJ2-5 and V is TRBV5-4; 8 nucleotides line up with TRBD2. This CDR3 comprises 15 residues. Looked up from germline, CDR1 is SGHNT and CDR2 is YYREEE (reference sequence). V lost 2 bases and J lost 5; bases outside the gene matches: 8. CDR3 protein: CASSLSAGAGETQYF. DNA of the CDR3: TGTGCCAGCAGCTTATCAGCGGGGGCGGGTGAGACCCAGTACTTC.

The V and J genes are TRBV12-3 or TRBV12-4 and TRBJ2-4; D is tentatively TRBD1 or TRBD2 (5 bases each). The CDR3 has 15 residues. Trimming removed 1 base at V and 7 bases at J, with 14 bases between. CDR3 in DNA: TGTGCCAGCAGTTTAGACCCGGGGCAAGGGAACATTCAGTACTTC. Amino acids: CASSLDPGQGNIQYF.

The chain has TRBV5-8 and TRBJ2-1; D is possibly TRBD1 or TRBD2 (6 bases each). The CDR3 consists of 12 residues. Trimming took off 6 bases at V and 8 bases at J, with 12 bases between the two ends. In germline, CDR1 is SGHTS, CDR2 YDEGEE. CDR3 region: CASNPRGHEQFF. The CDR3 DNA sequence: TGTGCCAGCAACCCCCGGGGGCATGAGCAGTTCTTC.

This clonotype was detected many times. The V call is TRBV7-6, the J call TRBJ2-1; D unresolved. Between the trimmed V and J ends, which lost 3 bases and 8 bases, there was a span of 5 bases. CDR1 and CDR2 (germline): SGHVS, FNYEAQ. This CDR3 has 11 amino acids. This CDR3 reads CASSFGYEQFF. As DNA, the CDR3 is TGTGCCAGCAGCTTTGGCTATGAGCAGTTCTTC. The full variable domain, in which reference TRBV7-6 and TRBJ2-1 provide the parts outside the CDR3, is GAGVSQSPRYKVTKRGQDVALRCDPISGHVSLYWYRQALGQGPEFLTYFNYEAQQDKSGLPNDRFSAERPEGSISTLTIQRTEQRDSAMYRCASSFGYEQFFGPGTRLTVL.

This clonotype was seen a handful of times. The gene calls are TRBV30 and TRBJ2-3; maybe TRBD2 (6 bases). CDR1 is GTSNPN, CDR2 SVGIG, per germline (reference sequence). This CDR3 contains 14 residues. The V end was cut by 6 bases, the J end by 2 bases, with 15 bases between. In nucleotides, the CDR3 is TGTGCCTGTGTCTTGGGGGGTTTCACAGATACGCAGTATTTT. Residues: CACVLGGFTDTQYF.

In this sample, this clonotype turned up many times. This sequence joins TRBV30 and TRBJ1-2; 8 bases are a match to TRBD1. Germline lookup yields CDR1 GTSNPN and CDR2 SVGIG (reference sequence). V was pared by 4 bases and J by 7 bases, with 8 bases of the junction left unmatched. This CDR3 region has 13 residues. The CDR3 sequence: CAWKRDRPGGYTF. CDR3 bases: TGTGCCTGGAAAAGGGACAGGCCAGGTGGCTACACCTTC.

The rearrangement links TRBV28 to TRBJ1-3; TRBD1 agrees at 8 bases. Germline V gene sequence: CDR1 MDHEN, CDR2 SYDVKM. The junction had 9 bases not matched to a gene; V was cut back by 4 bases and J by 4 bases. The CDR3 has 16 residues. CDR3 in DNA: TGTGCCAGCAGTTACTCCAGGGGGCGCGGGGGAAACACCATATATTTT. This gives the protein CASSYSRGRGGNTIYF.

This clonotype was observed a handful of times. This chain connects TRBV20-1 to TRBJ2-3; D possibly corresponds to TRBD1 (6 bases). The CDR3 is 15 residues long. Germline V gene sequence: CDR1 DFQATT, CDR2 SNEGSKA (reference sequence). The germline V and J ends were trimmed by 5 bases and 1 base, with 16 bases remaining between them. The CDR3 DNA is TGCAGTGCTCGACAGGACAGAGGAGGCACAGATACGCAGTATTTT. This encodes CSARQDRGGTDTQYF.

The chain combines TRBV6-1 with TRBJ1-6; the D gene is possibly TRBD1 (5 bases). Trimming cost V 2 bases and J 12 bases, with 14 bases left between them. Germline V gives CDR1 MNHNS, CDR2 SASEGT. The CDR3 totals 14 residues. CDR3 sequence: CASSERRGSVPLHF. The CDR3 bases are TGTGCCAGCAGTGAACGCCGGGGGTCCGTACCCCTCCACTTT.

The rearrangement uses TRBV20-1 and TRBJ1-1; the D is unclear. Trimming took 4 bases from V and 1 from J, leaving 10 bases between them. This CDR3 spans 13 amino acids. Germline CDR1 and CDR2: DFQATT and SNEGSKA (reference sequence). CDR3 nucleotides: TGCAGTGCTACTAGGACGGGGAACACTGAAGCTTTCTTT. Protein sequence: CSATRTGNTEAFF.